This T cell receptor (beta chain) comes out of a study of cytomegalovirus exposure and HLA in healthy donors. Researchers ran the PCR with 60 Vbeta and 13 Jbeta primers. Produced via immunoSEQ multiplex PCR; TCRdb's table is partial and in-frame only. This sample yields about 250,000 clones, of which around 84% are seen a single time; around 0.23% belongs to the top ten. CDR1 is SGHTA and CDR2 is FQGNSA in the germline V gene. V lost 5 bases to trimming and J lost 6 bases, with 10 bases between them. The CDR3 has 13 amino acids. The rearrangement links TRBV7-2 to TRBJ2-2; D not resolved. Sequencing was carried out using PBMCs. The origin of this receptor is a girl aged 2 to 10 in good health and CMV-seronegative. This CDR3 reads CASSPPGSGELFF. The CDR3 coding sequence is TGTGCCAGCAGCCCGCCTGGCTCCGGGGAGCTGTTTTTT.